One sample yielded the 5 T cell receptor beta chains listed below, sequenced in a study of blood T cell repertoires in COVID-19. Generated by immunoSEQ multiplex PCR, the TCRdb table keeps only in-frame clones and is missing some. Found here are over 250,000 clones, 88% of them singletons; the top ten hold roughly 2%. The sample was PBMCs or T cells enriched from blood (not recorded which). These receptors originate from a woman in her sixties or seventies in a cohort exposed to, infected with or recovered from COVID-19 (not recorded which).

The chain employs TRBV19 and TRBJ2-7; 8 bases fit TRBD2. Germline CDR1 LNHDA, CDR2 SQIVND (reference sequence). The CDR3 totals 13 residues. V shed 4 bases and J 1 base; nucleotides not matched to a gene: 0. CDR3 DNA: TGTGCCAGTAGTAAGCGGGAGTCCTACGAGCAGTACTTC. This gives the protein CASSKRESYEQYF.

This clone was seen only a few times. The chain employs TRBV4-3 and TRBJ2-7; maybe TRBD1 (5 bases). Trimming stripped 3 bases from V and 3 bases from J, with 12 bases between. Germline lookup yields CDR1 LGHNA and CDR2 YSLEER. This CDR3 contains 14 residues. The CDR3 here is CASSQNVQGYEQYF. CDR3 in DNA: TGCGCCAGCAGCCAGAACGTCCAGGGCTACGAGCAGTACTTC.

This chain uses TRBV6-2 or TRBV6-3 with TRBJ1-6; 10 positions match TRBD1. CDR3 length equals 16 residues. After removal of 5 bases from V and 10 bases from J, the junction contained 11 bases not matched to a gene. Germline V gene lookup returns CDR1 MNHEY and CDR2 SVGEGT. As DNA, the CDR3 is TGTGCCAGCAGTCGCTCCGGGACAGGGGATCAATCACCCCTCCACTTT. This translates into CASSRSGTGDQSPLHF.

This chain connects TRBV28 to TRBJ2-5; TRBD2 matches at 14 bases. The CDR3 extends over 18 amino acids. The V gene end was trimmed by 7 bases and the J gene end by 5 bases; junction bases not matched to a gene: 15. Looked up from germline, CDR1 is MDHEN and CDR2 is SYDVKM. The CDR3 loop is CASTRPLGLAGEGETQYF. The CDR3 nucleotides are TGTGCCAGCACTAGACCCCTGGGACTAGCGGGAGAGGGGGAGACCCAGTACTTC.

The chain links TRBV20-1 to TRBJ2-5; 7 bases are a match to TRBD2. The CDR3 loop spans 15 amino acids. Trimming cost V 3 bases and J 2 bases; bases outside gene matches: 9. Germline values: CDR1 DFQATT, CDR2 SNEGSKA (reference sequence). CDR3 residues: CSASTAGARQETQYF. DNA of the CDR3: TGCAGTGCTAGTACCGCGGGAGCACGGCAAGAGACCCAGTACTTC.